Each of the 5 T cell receptor beta chains below was sequenced from the same sample in a study of shared clonotypes between healthy human individuals. Naive CD8 cells lacked CD45RO, underwent positive selection for CCR7 and left out terminally differentiated effector memory CD45RA+ cells. The table came from immunoSEQ multiplex PCR; TCRdb's copy has only in-frame clones and leaves some out. The repertoire has hundreds of thousands of clones, 95% to 96% of them found once; the top ten carry less than 0.13%. The sequenced material came from naive CD8+ T cells sorted from blood. These receptors were collected from a woman aged 30 to 39 in good health.

Written as DNA, the CDR3 is TGTGCCACCAGCGGTTGGACCGCAGGGACTGAAGCTTTCTTT. Translating gives CATSGWTAGTEAFF. The chain has TRBV15 and TRBJ1-1; D is perhaps TRBD1 (5 bases). Trimming removed 5 bases from V and 5 bases from J, with 15 bases in between. The CDR3 has 14 residues. From germline, CDR1 is LNHNV and CDR2 YYDKDF (reference sequence).

The chain uses TRBV13 and TRBJ2-3; D unclear. This CDR3 is 14 amino acids long. The germline gives CDR1 PRHDT, CDR2 FYEKMQ (reference sequence). V gave up 0 bases and J gave up 6 bases, with 10 bases separating them. The CDR3 nucleotides read TGTGCCAGCAGCTTAGGATCCTGGGTTGATACGCAGTATTTT. Its translation: CASSLGSWVDTQYF.

On this clone itself: One junction end disagrees with the germline gene, perhaps due to a read error. V usage is TRBV9 and J usage is TRBJ2-5; D may be TRBD1 or TRBD2 (6 bases each). The CDR3 has 15 residues. Germline V gene sequence: CDR1 SGDLS, CDR2 YYNGEE. The CDR3 loop reads CASTVEGGLQETQYF. In DNA form, the CDR3 reads TGTGCCAGCACCGTAGAGGGGGGACTTCAAGAGACCCAGTACTTC.

The chain carries TRBV21-1 and TRBJ2-5. TRBV21-1 is a documented pseudogene. The CDR3 has 16 residues. As DNA, the CDR3 is TGTGCCAGCAGCAGGGTCAGATACGAATACCAAGAGACCCAGTACTTC. It translates to CASSRVRYEYQETQYF.

The chain has TRBV19 and TRBJ2-4; 11 bases match TRBD2. Germline V CDR1 and CDR2: LNHDA, SQIVND (reference sequence). The CDR3 contains 15 residues. V lost 9 bases to trimming and J lost 8 bases; unmatched junction nucleotides: 12. For the CDR3, the DNA is TGTGCCAGCAGACGACTAGCGGGATTACGGGACATTCAGTACTTC. The encoded protein is CASRRLAGLRDIQYF.